The source of this TCR beta chain is a study of T-cell memory formation after mild COVID-19. Study as a whole: Across donors, TCR clusters were largely donor specific.

Concerning this clonotype: Its specificity is not known.

Whole-study findings and limits: Some clones that responded were present in memory (sampled pre-infection), which suggests cross-reactive memory joined. Largely, contracting CD4+ clones fell within CM and EM, and contracting CD8+ clones within EMRA.

Barcoded TCR alpha and TCR beta cDNA libraries with UMIs came from 5'RACE using constant-segment primers. TCRdb reanalysed the 5' RACE reads using MiXCR and keeps one entry per CDR3 protein. The profile shows a few hundred thousand distinct CDR3 sequences, about 20% of them singletons. V lost 12 bases, J lost 2 bases, and 27 bases lay in between. The CDR3 totals 17 residues. Germline CDR1 and CDR2: KGHDR and SFDVKD. This TCR derives from an adult woman who had mild COVID-19 (a few samples of this study predate the infection). Cell type and time point are not known. The chain links TRBV24-1 to TRBJ1-1, with D possibly TRBD1 on 5 matching bases. Sequencing input: PBMCs or a T cell subset sorted from them (not recorded which). CDR3 DNA sequence: TGTGCCGCAGGAGTGGGTTCCAAAATGGGGGTAAACACTGAAGCTTTCTTT. Amino acid sequence: CAAGVGSKMGVNTEAFF.